This is a list of T cell receptor beta chains from one sample in a study of Tregs in tolerant kidney transplant recipients. Here immunoSEQ multiplex PCR was the method, and the copy in TCRdb shows in-frame clones only, minus some. The table shows approximately 60,000 clones, with about 90% occurring only once. Source: CD4+ T cells from blood (PBMCs), taken 6 months after the transplant. These receptors came from a human patient who received a combined kidney and bone marrow transplant. Some T cells may originate from the graft donor. CDR3s include the opening cysteine and the closing phenylalanine or tryptophan. D genes are given only for firm matches. A clone size is listed for some rows: how often the clone was seen (once, few, many), or a class if it is expanded.

TRBJ2-1	TRBD2	-	TRBV25-1	CASSTHRGASGRDEQFF	TGTGCCAGCAGTACTCACAGGGGGGCTAGCGGGAGGGATGAGCAGTTCTTC
TRBJ2-7	TRBD1	-	TRBV10-3	CAIAVAQGIYEQYF	TGTGCCATTGCCGTTGCACAGGGGATTTACGAGCAGTACTTC
TRBJ1-1	-	-	TRBV19	CASGEWTEIHTEAFF	TGTGCCAGCGGGGAATGGACCGAAATCCATACTGAAGCTTTCTTT
TRBJ2-7	-	-	TRBV7-9	CASSIFDSPTYEQYF	TGTGCCAGCAGCATATTCGACAGTCCTACCTACGAGCAGTACTTC
TRBJ2-5	TRBD2	few	TRBV7-2	CASSLWPSGGPQETQYF	TGTGCCAGCAGCTTATGGCCTAGCGGGGGCCCCCAAGAGACCCAGTACTTC
TRBJ1-2	TRBD1	few	TRBV2	CASRGQKNYGYTF	TGTGCCAGCAGGGGACAGAAAAACTATGGCTACACCTTC
TRBJ1-2	-	-	TRBV18	CASSPDRTLYGYTF	TGTGCCAGCTCACCCGACAGAACCCTCTATGGCTACACCTTC
TRBJ2-2	-	-	TRBV6-5	CASSRSTLITGELFF	TGTGCCAGCTCAAGGAGTACCCTTATCACCGGGGAGCTGTTTTTT
TRBJ1-5	-	-	TRBV7-9	CASSLVGGRDQPQHF	TGTGCCAGCAGCTTAGTTGGGGGCCGGGATCAGCCCCAGCATTTT
TRBJ2-3	-	-	TRBV7-2	CASIQQLVGTDTQYF	TGTGCCAGCATCCAACAACTAGTAGGGACAGATACGCAGTATTTT
TRBJ2-5	TRBD2	-	TRBV7-3	CASSLTGLAGAETQYF	TGTGCCAGCAGCTTAACGGGACTAGCGGGAGCGGAGACCCAGTACTTC
TRBJ1-2	-	-	TRBV7-2	CASSLDLAADYGYTF	TGTGCCAGCAGCTTAGATCTGGCAGCGGACTATGGCTACACCTTC
TRBJ2-3	TRBD1	-	TRBV6-1	CASSADRVVTDTQYF	TGTGCCAGCAGTGCAGACAGGGTAGTCACAGATACGCAGTATTTT
TRBJ2-3	TRBD2	-	TRBV9	CASSRAGGTQYF	TGTGCCAGCAGCCGAGCGGGAGGTACGCAGTATTTT
TRBJ2-7	-	-	TRBV19	CASSKNSYEQYF	TGTGCCAGTAGTAAAAACAGCTACGAGCAGTACTTC
TRBJ2-2	TRBD1	-	TRBV4-2	CASSPHRDRDTGELFF	TGTGCCAGCAGCCCACACCGGGACAGAGACACCGGGGAGCTGTTTTTT
TRBJ2-5	-	-	TRBV18	CASSPLPSQETQYF	TGTGCCAGCTCACCACTCCCGTCTCAAGAGACCCAGTACTTC